What follows is one TCR beta chain and its context. Its antigen is undetermined. The sample originates from a study of monozygotic twins with inflammatory bowel disease. Study-wide findings and caveats: IBD patients displayed reduced TCRbeta diversity (inverse Simpson) when set against healthy co-twins.

TCRdb re-called the 5' RACE reads and gives one entry per CDR3 protein, without DNA. The listing contains around 450,000 distinct CDR3 sequences. This receptor was identified in a human donor with ulcerative colitis or Crohn's disease, or a healthy co-twin of an affected twin (not recorded which). The source material was blood.

CDR3 sequence reads: CAWSGQGQTIEKLFF. The J gene is TRBJ1-4, the V gene TRBV30; the D call of TRBD1 rests on TCRdb alone, since no DNA is present to check it. There are 15 residues in the CDR3. Germline loops: CDR1 GTSNPN, CDR2 SVGIG (reference sequence).